This TCR beta chain was found in a study of T-cell memory formation after mild COVID-19. Broader study findings: Second-wave clones that peaked on day 37 lacked confirmed SARS-CoV-2 specificity.

Comments on this clonotype: No antigen is known for it.

This CDR3 contains 16 residues. Germline V lookup: CDR1 SGHKS, CDR2 YYEKEE (reference sequence). The junction had 9 bases not matched to a gene; V was cut back by 2 bases and J by 4 bases. TCRdb recomputed calls from the 5' RACE reads with MiXCR, one row per CDR3 protein. The sample yields about 110,000 distinct CDR3 sequences, roughly a sixth seen once. The chain joins TRBV5-5 to TRBJ1-1; the match to TRBD1 covers 9 bases. The sample consisted of PBMCs or a T cell subset sorted from them (not recorded which). This receptor was obtained from a man aged 18 to 29 who had mild COVID-19 (a few samples of this study predate the infection). Cell type and time point are not known. CDR3 in amino acids: CASSFITGGMGTEAFF. CDR3 in DNA: TGTGCCAGCAGCTTTATTACAGGGGGCATGGGCACTGAAGCTTTCTTT.